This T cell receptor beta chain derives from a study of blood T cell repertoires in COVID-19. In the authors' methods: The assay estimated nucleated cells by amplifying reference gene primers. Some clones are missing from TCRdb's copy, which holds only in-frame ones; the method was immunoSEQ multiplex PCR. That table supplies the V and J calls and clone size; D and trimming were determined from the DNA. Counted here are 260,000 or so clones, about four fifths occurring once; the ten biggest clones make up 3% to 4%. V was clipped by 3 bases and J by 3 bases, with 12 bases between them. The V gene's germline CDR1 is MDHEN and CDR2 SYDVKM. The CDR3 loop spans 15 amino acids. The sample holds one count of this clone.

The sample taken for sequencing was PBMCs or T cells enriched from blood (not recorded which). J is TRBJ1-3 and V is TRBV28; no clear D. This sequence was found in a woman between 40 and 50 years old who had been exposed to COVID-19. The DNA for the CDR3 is TGTGCCAGCAGTTTGGGTAGGCAGGATGGAAACACCATATATTTT. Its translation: CASSLGRQDGNTIYF.